Listed here are 18 T cell receptor beta chains from one sample, sequenced in a study of blood T cell repertoires in COVID-19. The data were produced by immunoSEQ multiplex PCR, yet TCRdb's version contains in-frame clones alone and is incomplete. Of 200,000 to 250,000 clones in the sample, more than 75% were seen once. Material: peripheral blood. Receptors were obtained from a woman aged 70-85 years with active or convalescent COVID-19.

Written as DNA, the CDR3 is TGCGCCAGCAGCTTGAAGGCATCGGCGGCAACTAATGAAAAACTGTTTTTT. Translation gives CASSLKASAATNEKLFF. This chain connects TRBV5-1 to TRBJ1-4; D is ambiguous. The CDR3 is 17 residues long. The V end was cut by 1 base, the J end by 0 bases, with 13 bases between. Germline values: CDR1 SGHRS, CDR2 YFSETQ.

V and J are TRBV6-5 and TRBJ1-6; no clear D. The CDR3 is 15 amino acids. In germline, CDR1 is MNHEY, CDR2 SVGAGI. V gave up 2 bases and J gave up 7 bases, with 12 bases separating them. In DNA form, the CDR3 reads TGTGCCAGCAGTTACGAGGGTATTAGAAATTCACCCCTCCACTTT. This gives the protein CASSYEGIRNSPLHF.

V and J are TRBV10-3 and TRBJ1-3; D not certain. The V gene's germline CDR1 is ENHRY and CDR2 SYGVKD. The ends were cut back, 9 bases at V and 9 bases at J, with 12 bases in the middle. The CDR3 consists of 11 residues. CDR3 protein: CAINSLGTIYF. CDR3 sequence (DNA): TGTGCCATAAACAGCCTGGGCACCATATATTTT.

The CDR3 loop is CASSHGGGSEQFF. The DNA of the CDR3 is TGCGCCAGCAGCCATGGTGGGGGCTCCGAGCAGTTCTTC. This chain connects TRBV4-3 to TRBJ2-1, with a tentative D call TRBD1 (6 bases). Trimming removed 3 bases from V and 10 bases from J, with 13 bases in between. There are 13 residues in the CDR3. From germline, CDR1 is LGHNA and CDR2 YSLEER.

The V call is TRBV4-3, the J call TRBJ2-7; possibly TRBD1 for D (6 bases). The CDR3 extends over 14 amino acids. Germline values: CDR1 LGHNA, CDR2 YSLEER. V dropped 0 bases and J dropped 7 bases, with 13 bases sitting between them. CDR3 region: CASSQDRGRTEQYF. The DNA of the CDR3 is TGCGCCAGCAGCCAAGACAGGGGAAGGACAGAGCAGTACTTC.

This clone was observed at least ten times. The chain recombines TRBV11-2 with TRBJ2-2, with 9 bases matching TRBD1. V shed 8 bases, J shed 5 bases, and the junction held 9 bases outside the gene matches. Germline loops: CDR1 SGHAT, CDR2 FQNNGV. CDR3 length equals 15 residues. The CDR3 spells CASLSGTGSTGELFF. In nucleotides, the CDR3 is TGTGCCAGCTTGTCCGGGACAGGGTCGACCGGGGAGCTGTTTTTT.

V gene TRBV6-5 combines with J gene TRBJ1-2, with D unclear. Germline CDR1 MNHEY, CDR2 SVGAGI. The CDR3 is 15 amino acids. The V end was cut by 0 bases, the J end by 7 bases, with 15 bases between. CDR3 coding DNA: TGTGCCAGCAGTTACTCTCCCGCCCACACTAGTGGCTACACCTTC. The encoded protein is CASSYSPAHTSGYTF.

The genes are TRBV18 and TRBJ1-1; 8 nucleotides match TRBD1. The CDR3 loop spans 15 amino acids. Germline CDR1 reads KGHSH; CDR2 reads LQKENI. V was pared by 3 bases and J by 1 base, with 4 bases of the junction left unmatched. CDR3 sequence reads: CASSPTGERNTEAFF. CDR3 sequence (DNA): TGTGCCAGCTCACCGACAGGGGAGAGGAACACTGAAGCTTTCTTT.

This clone has only a few counts. The rearrangement joins TRBV11-2 to TRBJ1-1; D is ambiguous. The CDR3 consists of 13 residues. Looked up from germline, CDR1 is SGHAT and CDR2 is FQNNGV. Trimming cost V 4 bases and J 3 bases, with 9 bases left between them. CDR3 in amino acids: CASSSAGYTEAFF. The CDR3 region has the DNA TGTGCCAGCAGCTCGGCGGGATACACTGAAGCTTTCTTT.

V usage is TRBV9 and J usage is TRBJ1-2, with D possibly being TRBD1 (6 bases). With 4 bases removed from V and 2 bases from J, the gap between germline ends came to 15 bases. CDR3 length: 15 residues. Looked up from germline, CDR1 is SGDLS and CDR2 is YYNGEE. The CDR3 spells CASSPHRDINYGYTF. The CDR3, as DNA: TGTGCCAGCAGCCCACACCGGGACATCAACTATGGCTACACCTTC.

The genes are TRBV19 and TRBJ1-5; 9 nucleotides line up with TRBD1. Germline CDR1 reads LNHDA; CDR2 reads SQIVND (reference sequence). The CDR3 loop spans 14 amino acids. With V trimmed by 3 bases and J by 6 bases, 3 bases remained unmatched. Here the CDR3 DNA reads TGTGCCAGTAGTATCGGGACAGGGAGTCAGCCCCAGCATTTT. It encodes CASSIGTGSQPQHF.

V and J are TRBV5-1 and TRBJ2-7; D is perhaps TRBD1 (5 bases). V lost 4 bases and J lost 3, with 11 bases in between. CDR3 size: 13 residues. CDR1 and CDR2 (germline): SGHRS, YFSETQ. The CDR3 spells CASSLGQRYEQYF. The CDR3 DNA sequence: TGCGCCAGCAGCCTGGGGCAGCGCTACGAGCAGTACTTC.

The genes are TRBV6-2 or TRBV6-3 and TRBJ1-1; D may be TRBD1 (5 bases). V dropped 5 bases and J dropped 3 bases, with 19 bases sitting between them. Germline values: CDR1 MNHEY, CDR2 SVGEGT. CDR3 length equals 16 residues. The CDR3 region is CASSTGALGEDTEAFF. As DNA, the CDR3 is TGTGCCAGCAGTACCGGGGCTCTGGGGGAGGACACTGAAGCTTTCTTT.

V and J are TRBV19 and TRBJ1-2, with D uncertain. The CDR3 consists of 15 residues. The V end was cut by 7 bases, the J end by 1 base, with 16 bases between. Germline V gene lookup returns CDR1 LNHDA and CDR2 SQIVND (reference sequence). CDR3 DNA sequence: TGTGCCAGTATAAGAGACTCCGCACTTAACTATGGCTACACCTTC. Protein product: CASIRDSALNYGYTF. Supplemented by reference TRBV19 and TRBJ1-2, the full variable domain reads DGGITQSPKYLFRKEGQNVTLSCEQNLNHDAMYWYRQDPGQGLRLIYYSQIVNDFQKGDIAEGYSVSREKKESFPLTVTSAQKNPTAFYLCASIRDSALNYGYTFGSGTRLTVV.

This clone was counted many times. V gene TRBV5-5 combines with J gene TRBJ2-2; 10 nucleotides agree with TRBD1. Germline values: CDR1 SGHKS, CDR2 YYEKEE (reference sequence). J lost 1 base, V lost 5 bases, and 8 bases had no gene match. The CDR3 extends over 17 amino acids. The CDR3 is CASRSTGGRLNTGELFF. CDR3 nucleotides: TGTGCCAGCAGATCGACAGGGGGCCGACTGAACACCGGGGAGCTGTTTTTT.

On this clone: An end of the junction differs from the germline gene, which may be a read error. V gene TRBV3-1 (or the pseudogene TRBV3-2) combines with J gene TRBJ1-2; D uncertain. This CDR3 has 15 amino acids. CDR1 is LGHDT and CDR2 is YNNKEL in the germline V gene (reference sequence). The CDR3 bases are TGTGCCAGCAGACAAGGGCCACTCGGCGGCTATGGCTACACCTTC. It yields the protein CASRQGPLGGYGYTF.

This chain connects TRBV18 to TRBJ1-2, with D hard to call. The germline V gene has CDR1 KGHSH and CDR2 LQKENI. The germline V and J ends were trimmed by 2 bases and 4 bases, with 8 bases remaining between them. CDR3 length: 13 amino acids. CDR3 nucleotides: TGTGCCAGCTCACCAGATCCAGGCTATGGCTACACCTTC. This codes for CASSPDPGYGYTF.

The chain has TRBV3-1 (or the pseudogene TRBV3-2) and TRBJ1-6; D perhaps matches TRBD1 (5 bases). CDR1 and CDR2 (germline): LGHDT, YNNKEL (reference sequence). The CDR3 extends over 16 amino acids. V lost 0 bases and J lost 9, with 15 bases in between. In DNA, the CDR3 is TGTGCCAGCAGCCAAGATCGGCCGGGACTGGGTTCACCCCTCCACTTT. It translates to CASSQDRPGLGSPLHF.